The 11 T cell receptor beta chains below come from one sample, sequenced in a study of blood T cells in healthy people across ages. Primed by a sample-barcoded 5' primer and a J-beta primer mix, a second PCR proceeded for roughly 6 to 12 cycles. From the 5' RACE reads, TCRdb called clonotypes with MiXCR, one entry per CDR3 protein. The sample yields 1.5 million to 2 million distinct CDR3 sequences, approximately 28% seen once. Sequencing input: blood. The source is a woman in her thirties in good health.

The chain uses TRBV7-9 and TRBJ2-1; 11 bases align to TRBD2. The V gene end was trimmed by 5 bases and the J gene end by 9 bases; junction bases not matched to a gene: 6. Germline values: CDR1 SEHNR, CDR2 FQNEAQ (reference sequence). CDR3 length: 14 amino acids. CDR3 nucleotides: TGTGCCAGCAGCCCGACCGGGACTAGCGGTGAGCAGTTCTTC. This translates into CASSPTGTSGEQFF.

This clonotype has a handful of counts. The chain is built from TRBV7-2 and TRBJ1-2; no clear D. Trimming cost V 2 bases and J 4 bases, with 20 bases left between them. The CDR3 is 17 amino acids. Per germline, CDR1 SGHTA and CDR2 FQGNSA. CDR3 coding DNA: TGTGCCAGCAGCTTACGGGCCTCCCCCAAGGATGGCTATGGCTACACCTTC. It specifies CASSLRASPKDGYGYTF.

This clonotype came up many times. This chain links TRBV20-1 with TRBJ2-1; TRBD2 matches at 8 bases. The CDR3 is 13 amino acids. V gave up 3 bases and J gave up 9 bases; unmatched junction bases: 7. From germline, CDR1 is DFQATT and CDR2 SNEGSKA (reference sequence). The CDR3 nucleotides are TGCAGTGCTAGCGGGGGGGCTCAGGGTGAGCAGTTCTTC. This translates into CSASGGAQGEQFF.

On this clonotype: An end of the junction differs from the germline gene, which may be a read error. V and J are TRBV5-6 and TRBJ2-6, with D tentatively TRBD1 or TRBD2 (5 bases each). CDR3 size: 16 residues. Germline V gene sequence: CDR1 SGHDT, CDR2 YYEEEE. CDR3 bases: TGTGCCAGCAGCTTGGTGGGGGTCTCTGGGGCCAGCGTCCTGACTTTC. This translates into CASSLVGVSGASVLTF.

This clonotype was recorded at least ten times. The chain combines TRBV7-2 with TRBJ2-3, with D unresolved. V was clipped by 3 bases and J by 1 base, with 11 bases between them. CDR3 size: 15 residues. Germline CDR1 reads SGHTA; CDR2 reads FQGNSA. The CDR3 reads CASSLSSLRTDTQYF. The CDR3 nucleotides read TGTGCCAGCAGCTTGTCCAGCCTACGCACAGATACGCAGTATTTT.

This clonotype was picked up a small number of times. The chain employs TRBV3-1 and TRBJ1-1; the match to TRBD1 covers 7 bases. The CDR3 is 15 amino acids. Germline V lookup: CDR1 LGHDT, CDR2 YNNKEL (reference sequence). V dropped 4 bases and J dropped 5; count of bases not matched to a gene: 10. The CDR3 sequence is CASSLLTGRGTEAFF. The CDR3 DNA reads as TGTGCCAGCAGCCTCCTGACAGGGCGAGGGACTGAAGCTTTCTTT. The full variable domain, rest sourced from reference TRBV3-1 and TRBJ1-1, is DTAVSQTPKYLVTQMGNDKSIKCEQNLGHDTMYWYKQDSKKFLKIMFSYNNKELIINETVPNRFSPKSPDKAHLNLHINSLELGDSAVYFCASSLLTGRGTEAFFGQGTRLTVV.

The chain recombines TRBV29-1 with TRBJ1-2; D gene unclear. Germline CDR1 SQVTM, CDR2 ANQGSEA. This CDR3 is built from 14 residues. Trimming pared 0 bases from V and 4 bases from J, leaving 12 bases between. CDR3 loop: CSVEDRPGAYGYTF. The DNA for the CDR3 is TGCAGCGTTGAAGATCGCCCGGGAGCCTATGGCTACACCTTC.

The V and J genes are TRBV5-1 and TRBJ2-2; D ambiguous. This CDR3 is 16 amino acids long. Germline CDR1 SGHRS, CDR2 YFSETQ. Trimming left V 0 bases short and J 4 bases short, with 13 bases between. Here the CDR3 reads CASSLERPTATGELFF. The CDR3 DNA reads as TGCGCCAGCAGCTTGGAAAGACCCACAGCCACCGGGGAGCTGTTTTTT.

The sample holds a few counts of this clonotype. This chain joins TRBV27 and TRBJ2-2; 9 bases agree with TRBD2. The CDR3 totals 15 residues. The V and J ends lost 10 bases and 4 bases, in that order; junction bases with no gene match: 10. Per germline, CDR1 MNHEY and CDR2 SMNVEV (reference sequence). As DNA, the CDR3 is TGTGCCACCACAGTACTAGCGGGTCGCACCGGGGAGCTGTTTTTT. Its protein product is CATTVLAGRTGELFF.

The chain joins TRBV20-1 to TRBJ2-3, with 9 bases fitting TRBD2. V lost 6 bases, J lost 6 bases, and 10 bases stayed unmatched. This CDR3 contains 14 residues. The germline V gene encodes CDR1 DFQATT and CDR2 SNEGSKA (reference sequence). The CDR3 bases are TGCAGTGCCACACTAGCGGGCCGGCGGGATACGCAGTATTTT. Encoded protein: CSATLAGRRDTQYF.

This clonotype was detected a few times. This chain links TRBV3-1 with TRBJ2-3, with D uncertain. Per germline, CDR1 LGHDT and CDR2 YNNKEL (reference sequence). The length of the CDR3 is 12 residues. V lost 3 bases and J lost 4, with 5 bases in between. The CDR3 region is CASSHHSDTQYF. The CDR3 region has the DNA TGTGCCAGCAGCCACCATTCAGATACGCAGTATTTT.